Shown below are 32 T cell receptor beta chains from a single sample sequenced in a study of blood T cell repertoires in COVID-19. Clones were sequenced by immunoSEQ multiplex PCR, and TCRdb holds only the in-frame ones, with some missing. The table has about 63,000 clones, over 90% seen once. The sequencing sample was made of peripheral blood. Receptors were obtained from a man in his fifties with active COVID-19.

The CDR3 protein is CASSKTGGNIQYF. DNA for the CDR3: TGTGCCAGTAGCAAAACAGGGGGGAACATTCAGTACTTC. The rearrangement joins TRBV19 to TRBJ2-4; 8 bases line up with TRBD1. Trimming removed 6 bases from V and 7 bases from J; junction bases left unmatched: 5. CDR1 is LNHDA, CDR2 SQIVND, per germline (reference sequence). The CDR3 runs to 13 residues.

The chain couples TRBV11-3 to TRBJ2-7, with D perhaps TRBD2 (5 bases). The CDR3 sequence is 13 residues long. V lost 10 bases and J lost 1, with 14 bases in between. Germline lookup yields CDR1 SGHNT and CDR2 YENEEA. CDR3 sequence: CATRAGPSYEQYF. The CDR3 nucleotides are TGTGCCACCCGTGCGGGCCCGTCCTACGAGCAGTACTTC.

For this clone: The junction differs from germline at one of its ends, possibly a read error. This chain connects TRBV16 to TRBJ2-3; possibly TRBD2 for D (6 bases). CDR1 is KGHSY, CDR2 FQNENV, per germline. The CDR3 totals 11 residues. The CDR3 loop reads CASSYGTDYDF. CDR3 bases: TGTGCCAGCAGCTATGGGACGGACTATGATTTT.

The CDR3 region has the DNA TGTGCCAGCAGCCGACTAGCGGGAGGAGGTGGGGGCTACAATGAGCAGTTCTTC. This codes for CASSRLAGGGGGYNEQFF. The chain links TRBV7-9 to TRBJ2-1; 13 positions match TRBD2. CDR1 and CDR2 (germline): SEHNR, FQNEAQ (reference sequence). This CDR3 comprises 18 residues. J was trimmed by 3 bases and V by 5 bases; bases with no gene match: 10.

This clone was seen just once. The chain has TRBV10-3 and TRBJ1-3, with 9 positions matching TRBD1. CDR3 length: 17 residues. The V gene end was trimmed by 0 bases and the J gene end by 3 bases; junction bases not matched to a gene: 6. Germline values: CDR1 ENHRY, CDR2 SYGVKD. CDR3 sequence: CAISESIGQGIGNTIYF. The CDR3 nucleotides read TGTGCCATCAGTGAGTCTATCGGACAGGGGATTGGAAACACCATATATTTT.

This clone was seen just once. The rearrangement links TRBV5-1 to TRBJ2-5; no clear D. The germline V gene encodes CDR1 SGHRS and CDR2 YFSETQ. The CDR3 has 14 residues. The V end lost 1 base, the J end lost 2 bases, and 9 bases lay between the germline ends. In nucleotides, the CDR3 is TGCGCCAGCAGCTTGCGATCAACACAAGAGACCCAGTACTTC. Translation gives CASSLRSTQETQYF.

CDR3 region: CASSFSSGRTDTQYF. In DNA form, the CDR3 reads TGTGCCAGCAGTTTTTCTAGCGGGAGGACAGATACGCAGTATTTT. V usage is TRBV28 and J usage is TRBJ2-3; 11 bases are shared with TRBD2. From germline, CDR1 is MDHEN and CDR2 SYDVKM. With 3 bases clipped from V and 3 bases from J, the junction kept 2 bases outside the gene matches. The length of the CDR3 is 15 residues. Based on the CDR3 plus reference TRBV28 and TRBJ2-3, the full variable domain is DVKVTQSSRYLVKRTGEKVFLECVQDMDHENMFWYRQDPGLGLRLIYFSYDVKMKEKGDIPEGYSVSREKKERFSLILESASTNQTSMYLCASSFSSGRTDTQYFGPGTRLTVL.

The chain links TRBV5-1 to TRBJ1-3; no reliable D call. V lost 3 bases and J lost 3, with 16 bases in between. This CDR3 is built from 16 residues. Germline V gene data show CDR1 as SGHRS and CDR2 as YFSETQ. CDR3 DNA sequence: TGCGCCAGCAGCTCGACCGGGTATGAGGGTGGAAACACCATATATTTT. As protein: CASSSTGYEGGNTIYF. The variable domain in full, with the rest retrieved from reference TRBV5-1 and TRBJ1-3, is KAGVTQTPRYLIKTRGQQVTLSCSPISGHRSVSWYQQTPGQGLQFLFEYFSETQRNKGNFPGRFSGRQFSNSRSEMNVSTLELGDSALYLCASSSTGYEGGNTIYFGEGSWLTVV.

J is TRBJ1-5 and V is TRBV7-9, with a tentative D call TRBD1 (6 bases). CDR1 and CDR2 (germline): SEHNR, FQNEAQ (reference sequence). V was trimmed by 3 bases and J by 4 bases, leaving 16 bases between them. The CDR3 loop spans 16 amino acids. The DNA for the CDR3 is TGTGCCAGCAGCTTTGGGGGGGCGAGGAGAAATCAGCCCCAGCATTTT. It encodes CASSFGGARRNQPQHF. The full variable domain, rest sourced from reference TRBV7-9 and TRBJ1-5, is DTGVSQNPRHKITKRGQNVTFRCDPISEHNRLYWYRQTLGQGPEFLTYFQNEAQLEKSRLLSDRFSAERPKGSFSTLEIQRTEQGDSAMYLCASSFGGARRNQPQHFGDGTRLSIL.

The chain combines TRBV5-1 with TRBJ2-3; a possible D gene is TRBD1 (6 bases). Germline-derived CDR1 and CDR2 are SGHRS and YFSETQ. This CDR3 region has 14 residues. Trimming shortened V by 4 bases and J by 4 bases, and 13 bases separated the two germline ends. CDR3 in amino acids: CASSPGQLPDTQYF. For the CDR3, the DNA is TGCGCCAGCAGCCCCGGACAGCTCCCAGATACGCAGTATTTT.

This clone has only one observation. This chain links TRBV7-9 with TRBJ1-1; D is ambiguous. This CDR3 contains 13 residues. The V gene lost 5 bases and the J gene lost 5 bases, with 12 bases spanning the gap. The germline CDR1 and CDR2 sequences are SEHNR and FQNEAQ (reference sequence). The CDR3 DNA reads TGTGCCAGCAGCGGCTGGACGGGGACTGAAGCTTTCTTT. Translating gives CASSGWTGTEAFF.

This clone occurred once. V is TRBV5-1 and J is TRBJ1-2; TRBD1 aligns across 12 bases. With V trimmed by 4 bases and J by 5 bases, 6 bases remained unmatched. Per the germline V gene, CDR1 is SGHRS and CDR2 is YFSETQ. This CDR3 contains 15 residues. CDR3 amino acids: CASSTGTGGNYGYTF. The CDR3 coding sequence is TGCGCCAGCAGCACCGGGACAGGGGGCAATTATGGCTACACCTTC.

The rearrangement links TRBV19 to TRBJ1-5; TRBD1 matches 7 bases. The CDR3 spans 18 residues. With 3 bases clipped from V and 0 bases from J, the junction kept 11 bases outside the gene matches. Germline V lookup: CDR1 LNHDA, CDR2 SQIVND (reference sequence). The CDR3 here is CASSMGQGGRYSNQPQHF. The CDR3 DNA reads as TGTGCCAGTAGTATGGGGCAGGGGGGCCGTTATAGCAATCAGCCCCAGCATTTT.

The chain carries TRBV6-5 and TRBJ2-5, with a possible D match to TRBD2 (6 bases). This CDR3 has 14 amino acids. V was shortened by 7 bases and J by 9 bases, with 21 bases between the two germline ends. CDR1 and CDR2 (germline): MNHEY, SVGAGI. The DNA of the CDR3 is TGTGCCAGCACCACAGCGGGCACTCGGGCGGCCCAGTACTTC. The encoded protein is CASTTAGTRAAQYF.

V usage is TRBV4-3 and J usage is TRBJ2-1; 7 bases agree with TRBD2. The CDR3 runs to 16 residues. Per the germline V gene, CDR1 is LGHNA and CDR2 is YSLEER. J gave up 4 bases and V 0 bases, and 6 bases lay outside the gene matches. The CDR3 coding sequence is TGCGCCAGCAGCCAAGATCCCAGCGGGATATACAATGAGCAGTTCTTC. Translating gives CASSQDPSGIYNEQFF.

The table lists this clone with a few counts. The chain employs TRBV3-1 (or the pseudogene TRBV3-2) and TRBJ1-1, with a possible D match to TRBD1 (5 bases). Germline lookup yields CDR1 LGHDT and CDR2 YNNKEL (reference sequence). V lost 1 base, J lost 1 base, and 10 bases lay in between. The CDR3 totals 15 residues. In DNA form, the CDR3 reads TGTGCCAGCAGCCAAGGAACAGGCCCGAACACTGAAGCTTTCTTT. This gives the protein CASSQGTGPNTEAFF.

This chain uses TRBV28 with TRBJ1-1; 9 bases are shared with TRBD1. J lost 2 bases, V lost 4 bases, and 5 bases had no gene match. CDR3 length: 15 residues. CDR1 is MDHEN, CDR2 SYDVKM, per germline. CDR3 loop: CASSWGDRVNTEAFF. The CDR3 DNA is TGTGCCAGCAGTTGGGGGGACAGGGTCAACACTGAAGCTTTCTTT.

This sequence joins TRBV6-5 and TRBJ1-1, with 7 bases aligning to TRBD1. Germline CDR1 is MNHEY and CDR2 is SVGAGI. V shed 1 base, J shed 1 base, and the junction held 0 bases outside the gene matches. The CDR3 has 14 residues. This CDR3 reads CASSYYRGNTEAFF. CDR3 DNA sequence: TGTGCCAGCAGTTACTACAGGGGGAACACTGAAGCTTTCTTT.

The count of this clone is one. Its ends do not fully match the called genes, so a read error is possible. The chain uses TRBV3-1 (or the pseudogene TRBV3-2) and TRBJ2-2, with TRBD1 matching 8 bases. Germline CDR1 reads LGHDT; CDR2 reads YNNKEL (reference sequence). This CDR3 is 14 amino acids long. The CDR3 nucleotides read TGTGCCAGCTGCCAGGACACAGGGGGCGGGGAGCTGTTTTTT. This gives the protein CASCQDTGGGELFF.

The V gene is TRBV7-3, the J gene TRBJ1-2, with TRBD1 identical over 7 bases. Per germline, CDR1 SGHTA and CDR2 FQGTGA. V shed 5 bases, J shed 4 bases, and the junction held 4 bases outside the gene matches. The CDR3 is 13 residues long. The CDR3 DNA reads TGTGCCAGCAGCCCGACAGGGAGCTATGGCTACACCTTC. It translates to CASSPTGSYGYTF.

The chain combines TRBV3-1 (or the pseudogene TRBV3-2) with TRBJ2-5; the match to TRBD2 covers 9 bases. The germline V gene encodes CDR1 LGHDT and CDR2 YNNKEL (reference sequence). Trimming removed 5 bases from V and 7 bases from J; junction bases left unmatched: 11. The CDR3 runs 15 residues. CDR3 nucleotide sequence: TGTGCCAGCAGCTCACAGACTAGCGGTCATGGGACCCAGTACTTC. Protein sequence: CASSSQTSGHGTQYF.

The chain links TRBV11-2 to TRBJ2-1; perhaps TRBD1 as D (6 bases). The V end lost 7 bases, the J end lost 6 bases, and 16 bases lay between the germline ends. CDR1 is SGHAT and CDR2 is FQNNGV in the germline V gene. The CDR3 length is 14 residues. Written as DNA, the CDR3 is TGTGCCAGCACACGTGGGACATCGGTCAATGAGCAGTTCTTC. Amino acid sequence: CASTRGTSVNEQFF.

The chain joins TRBV11-1 to TRBJ1-1; possible D gene TRBD1, 5 bases. The germline V gene encodes CDR1 SGHAT and CDR2 FQDESV (reference sequence). The CDR3 is made up of 13 amino acids. V was shortened by 5 bases and J by 1 base, with 8 bases between the two germline ends. CDR3 coding DNA: TGTGCCAGCAGCCCAAGGGGGAACACTGAAGCTTTCTTT. It codes for CASSPRGNTEAFF.

This chain joins TRBV4-1 and TRBJ1-1, with D perhaps matching TRBD1 (5 bases). V was shortened by 0 bases and J by 5 bases, with 28 bases between the two germline ends. The germline V gene has CDR1 MGHRA and CDR2 YSYEKL. The CDR3 covers 20 residues. For the CDR3, the DNA is TGCGCCAGCAGCCAAGATCTCCCTCTAGGGGTTTATTTGATACGGACTGAAGCTTTCTTT. Its translation: CASSQDLPLGVYLIRTEAFF.

This chain uses TRBV11-3 with TRBJ2-3; D might be TRBD2 (6 bases). Germline values: CDR1 SGHNT, CDR2 YENEEA. The CDR3 totals 16 residues. V lost 1 base and J 2 bases, leaving 13 bases between the germline ends. The CDR3 DNA is TGTGCCAGCAGCTTAGCCCCAGCGGGCCTCACAGATACGCAGTATTTT. It encodes CASSLAPAGLTDTQYF.

This chain connects TRBV27 to TRBJ2-7; TRBD2 might be the D (6 bases). This CDR3 comprises 14 residues. Germline loops: CDR1 MNHEY, CDR2 SMNVEV (reference sequence). The V end was cut by 8 bases, the J end by 3 bases, with 17 bases between. The CDR3 bases are TGTGCCAGCGGCCCGTCGGAGGGACTCTACGAGCAGTACTTC. Its translation is CASGPSEGLYEQYF.

V gene TRBV11-1 combines with J gene TRBJ1-2; possible D gene TRBD1, 6 bases. Trimming took 3 bases from V and 2 from J, leaving 7 bases between them. The length of the CDR3 is 13 residues. Germline CDR1 SGHAT, CDR2 FQDESV (reference sequence). CDR3 nucleotides: TGTGCCAGCAGCTTTACAGGGAACTATGGCTACACCTTC. This sequence encodes CASSFTGNYGYTF.

The chain joins TRBV6-1 to TRBJ2-7, with D possibly being TRBD2 (6 bases). The V and J ends lost 3 bases and 0 bases respectively, with 9 bases between them. CDR1 MNHNS and CDR2 SASEGT come from the germline V gene. There are 14 residues in the CDR3. The CDR3 sequence is CASSDSGLSYEQYF. The CDR3 nucleotides are TGTGCCAGCAGTGACAGCGGGCTCTCCTACGAGCAGTACTTC.

The genes are TRBV4-1 and TRBJ1-2, with D unclear. The CDR3 covers 15 residues. V lost 0 bases and J 4 bases, leaving 12 bases between the germline ends. Germline V gene lookup returns CDR1 MGHRA and CDR2 YSYEKL. The DNA of the CDR3 is TGCGCCAGCAGCCAAGAAACAATGGTTGGCTATGGCTACACCTTC. Translation: CASSQETMVGYGYTF.

The chain is built from TRBV9 and TRBJ2-2; 8 bases fit TRBD2. The CDR3 is made up of 16 amino acids. Germline V gives CDR1 SGDLS, CDR2 YYNGEE. With V trimmed by 0 bases and J by 4 bases, 5 bases remained unmatched. CDR3 region: CASSVVGTRPTGELFF. The CDR3 nucleotides are TGTGCCAGCAGCGTAGTAGGGACTAGACCCACCGGGGAGCTGTTTTTT.

The chain combines TRBV11-3 with TRBJ2-7; 12 bases match TRBD2. This CDR3 spans 14 amino acids. The germline V gene has CDR1 SGHNT and CDR2 YENEEA. The V and J ends lost 4 bases and 3 bases, in that order; junction bases with no gene match: 1. CDR3 DNA sequence: TGTGCCAGCAGCTCGGGACTAGCGGGCTACGAGCAGTACTTC. This translates into CASSSGLAGYEQYF.

The J gene is TRBJ1-1, the V gene TRBV6-5; D perhaps matches TRBD1 (5 bases). Trimming took 7 bases from V and 4 from J, leaving 19 bases between them. Germline CDR1 reads MNHEY; CDR2 reads SVGAGI. The CDR3 has 15 amino acids. The DNA of the CDR3 is TGTGCCAGCACTAGAGCGGGACGGGGGAGCACTGAAGCTTTCTTT. Protein product: CASTRAGRGSTEAFF.